This passage covers 27 T cell receptor beta chains from one sample sequenced in a study of blood T cell repertoires in COVID-19. Profiling relied on immunoSEQ multiplex PCR, and the TCRdb table lists in-frame clones only, not all of them. Altogether more than 100,000 clones are present, over 65% being singletons, with the ten largest covering roughly 4.3%. The sample comprised peripheral blood. These receptor sequences come from a woman in her seventies with acute or convalescent COVID-19.

J is TRBJ1-2 and V is TRBV7-9; D might be TRBD1 (5 bases). Deletions cut 2 bases from V and 4 bases from J, with 14 bases between. Germline-derived CDR1 and CDR2 are SEHNR and FQNEAQ (reference sequence). The CDR3 has 15 residues. CDR3 sequence reads: CASSLIQEGPYGYTF. For the CDR3, the DNA is TGTGCCAGCAGCTTAATCCAGGAGGGGCCCTATGGCTACACCTTC.

The genes are TRBV19 and TRBJ2-1; weak D call: TRBD1 (6 bases). Germline V gives CDR1 LNHDA, CDR2 SQIVND (reference sequence). The CDR3 loop spans 12 amino acids. V was clipped by 5 bases and J by 9 bases, with 11 bases between them. The CDR3 coding sequence is TGTGCCAGTAGTCCCACAGGGAGTGAGCAGTTCTTC. Residues: CASSPTGSEQFF.

With regard to this clone: At the DNA level, this CDR3 is encoded by other sequences in the same sample as well. The J gene is TRBJ1-1, the V gene TRBV7-2; D gene ambiguous. The CDR3 length is 15 residues. Germline CDR1 is SGHTA and CDR2 is FQGNSA. V lost 1 base to trimming and J lost 2 bases, with 11 bases between them. Here the CDR3 reads CASSLVVGGNTEAFF. Written as DNA, the CDR3 is TGTGCCAGCAGCTTAGTGGTCGGCGGTAACACTGAAGCTTTCTTT.

The chain recombines TRBV28 with TRBJ2-2, with TRBD2 matching over 9 bases. The CDR3 sequence is 16 residues long. Per germline, CDR1 MDHEN and CDR2 SYDVKM. V was pared by 3 bases and J by 6 bases, with 8 bases of the junction left unmatched. CDR3 sequence: CASSLIGGGAPGELFF. The CDR3 region has the DNA TGTGCCAGCAGTTTGATTGGCGGGGGGGCGCCCGGGGAGCTGTTTTTT.

This rearrangement joins TRBV14 to TRBJ1-2, with D perhaps matching TRBD1 (5 bases). Germline V gene lookup returns CDR1 SGHDN and CDR2 FVKESK. CDR3 length equals 12 residues. Trimming stripped 2 bases from V and 11 bases from J, with 12 bases between. CDR3 nucleotide sequence: TGTGCCAGCAGCCAAAGTCGGGGGGAATACACCTTC. This encodes CASSQSRGEYTF.

The count of this clone is one. The genes are TRBV30 and TRBJ2-3; D unresolved. The CDR3 runs 14 residues. Trimming shortened V by 6 bases and J by 1 base, and 14 bases separated the two germline ends. Germline-derived CDR1 and CDR2 are GTSNPN and SVGIG (reference sequence). CDR3 residues: CACPVPLRTDTQYF. The CDR3, as DNA: TGTGCCTGTCCAGTACCATTACGCACAGATACGCAGTATTTT.

The V and J genes are TRBV10-3 and TRBJ1-2; TRBD1 is a possible D gene (5 bases). Germline V gene data show CDR1 as ENHRY and CDR2 as SYGVKD. Trimming cost V 0 bases and J 5 bases, with 10 bases left between them. The CDR3 consists of 14 residues. In DNA form, the CDR3 reads TGTGCCATCAGTGAGTCTGGCGGGGGATATGGCTACACCTTC. Its protein is CAISESGGGYGYTF.

V is TRBV9 and J is TRBJ2-5; TRBD2 aligns across 15 bases. J gave up 2 bases and V 2 bases, and 4 bases lay outside the gene matches. CDR1 SGDLS and CDR2 YYNGEE come from the germline V gene. CDR3 length: 17 residues. CDR3 in DNA: TGTGCCAGCAGCGTGGGACTAGCGGGGGGTATACAAGAGACCCAGTACTTC. It is translated as CASSVGLAGGIQETQYF.

V gene TRBV19 combines with J gene TRBJ1-4; D is perhaps TRBD1 (6 bases). This CDR3 comprises 17 residues. The V end lost 1 base, the J end lost 7 bases, and 19 bases lay between the germline ends. CDR1 LNHDA and CDR2 SQIVND come from the germline V gene (reference sequence). The DNA of the CDR3 is TGTGCCAGTAGTATAGTTGGGACAAGGACCGCCGGTGAAAAACTGTTTTTT. It translates to CASSIVGTRTAGEKLFF.

This rearrangement joins TRBV5-1 to TRBJ2-5; 9 bases are shared with TRBD1. The CDR3 runs to 14 residues. Germline CDR1 is SGHRS and CDR2 is YFSETQ. V gave up 1 base and J gave up 4 bases; unmatched junction bases: 2. CDR3: CASSLTGGGETQYF. CDR3 nucleotides: TGCGCCAGCAGCTTGACAGGGGGCGGAGAGACCCAGTACTTC.

The chain uses TRBV18 and TRBJ1-1; TRBD1 matches at 9 bases. Per the germline V gene, CDR1 is KGHSH and CDR2 is LQKENI. V trimming: 4 bases; J trimming: 0 bases; junction bases outside the gene matches: 3. CDR3 size: 15 residues. The CDR3 coding sequence is TGTGCCAGCTCACTCGGACAGGGGTTGAACACTGAAGCTTTCTTT. Translating gives CASSLGQGLNTEAFF.

The V and J genes are TRBV6-1 and TRBJ1-4; the match to TRBD1 covers 9 bases. V was pared by 3 bases and J by 8 bases, with 4 bases of the junction left unmatched. Looked up from germline, CDR1 is MNHNS and CDR2 is SASEGT. CDR3 size: 14 residues. The CDR3 nucleotides read TGTGCCAGCAGTGATAGACAGGGGGAAGAAAAACTGTTTTTT. Its translation is CASSDRQGEEKLFF.

CDR3 protein: CASSQGRGNTEAFF. In DNA form, the CDR3 reads TGTGCCAGCAGCCAAGGGAGGGGTAACACTGAAGCTTTCTTT. This chain links TRBV3-1 (or the pseudogene TRBV3-2) with TRBJ1-1; D might be TRBD1 (5 bases). The CDR3 has 14 residues. Trimming removed 1 base at V and 2 bases at J, with 8 bases between. Germline-derived CDR1 and CDR2 are LGHDT and YNNKEL (reference sequence).

This chain uses TRBV5-1 with TRBJ2-2; unclear D gene. V was trimmed by 5 bases and J by 0 bases, leaving 11 bases between them. This CDR3 comprises 15 residues. The germline V gene encodes CDR1 SGHRS and CDR2 YFSETQ. CDR3 sequence reads: CASSPWAPNTGELFF. The DNA of the CDR3 is TGCGCCAGCAGTCCATGGGCGCCGAACACCGGGGAGCTGTTTTTT.

This clone was detected only once. The rearrangement uses TRBV7-9 and TRBJ2-3; 11 bases fit TRBD2. Trimming at V came to 10 bases and at J to 1 base, leaving 4 bases not matched to a gene. The CDR3 has 14 residues. From germline, CDR1 is SEHNR and CDR2 FQNEAQ (reference sequence). The CDR3: CANQLAGGTDTQYF. CDR3 DNA: TGTGCCAATCAACTAGCGGGAGGCACAGATACGCAGTATTTT.

V and J are TRBV5-4 and TRBJ2-4; 11 positions agree with TRBD1. This CDR3 is built from 15 residues. The V gene's germline CDR1 is SGHNT and CDR2 YYREEE (reference sequence). The V segment lost 0 bases and the J segment 9 bases; nucleotides outside the gene matches: 5. In DNA, the CDR3 is TGTGCCAGCAGCTTGGCGGGACAGGGGGGAGGCATTCAGTACTTC. Translated, it gives CASSLAGQGGGIQYF.

The rearrangement links TRBV5-6 to TRBJ2-1, with 8 bases fitting TRBD2. With 2 bases clipped from V and 2 bases from J, the junction kept 9 bases outside the gene matches. The CDR3 consists of 17 residues. Germline assignment: CDR1 SGHDT and CDR2 YYEEEE. The CDR3 DNA follows: TGTGCCAGCAGCTTTTCCTCCGGGACTAGGACCTACAATGAGCAGTTCTTC. Its protein product is CASSFSSGTRTYNEQFF.

The genes are TRBV6-2 or TRBV6-3 and TRBJ2-3, with no clear D. V shed 0 bases and J shed 4 bases, with 8 bases lying between them. In germline, CDR1 is MNHEY, CDR2 SVGEGT. The CDR3 contains 14 residues. The CDR3 sequence: CASSYSSVSDTQYF. CDR3 bases: TGTGCCAGCAGTTACTCCTCCGTATCAGATACGCAGTATTTT.

This chain links TRBV19 with TRBJ2-7; tentative D call: TRBD1 (6 bases). The V gene lost 6 bases and the J gene lost 0 bases, with 12 bases spanning the gap. The CDR3 totals 14 residues. Germline CDR1 reads LNHDA; CDR2 reads SQIVND (reference sequence). CDR3 loop: CASRTTGLSYEQYF. CDR3 in DNA: TGTGCCAGTAGAACGACAGGACTCTCCTACGAGCAGTACTTC. The full variable domain, rest sourced from reference TRBV19 and TRBJ2-7, is DGGITQSPKYLFRKEGQNVTLSCEQNLNHDAMYWYRQDPGQGLRLIYYSQIVNDFQKGDIAEGYSVSREKKESFPLTVTSAQKNPTAFYLCASRTTGLSYEQYFGPGTRLTVT.

The chain joins TRBV29-1 to TRBJ1-5; 8 positions agree with TRBD1. The V segment lost 4 bases and the J segment 1 base; nucleotides outside the gene matches: 3. This CDR3 comprises 14 residues. Germline V lookup: CDR1 SQVTM, CDR2 ANQGSEA. The CDR3 nucleotides are TGCAGCGTTGCCACAGGGGGAAGCAATCAGCCCCAGCATTTT. It codes for CSVATGGSNQPQHF.

This chain joins TRBV3-1 (or the pseudogene TRBV3-2) and TRBJ1-3, with D possibly matching TRBD1 (5 bases). Looked up from germline, CDR1 is LGHDT and CDR2 is YNNKEL (reference sequence). V lost 4 bases and J 0 bases, leaving 10 bases between the germline ends. This CDR3 is 15 amino acids long. As DNA, the CDR3 is TGTGCCAGCAGCCTCGTGGGGGGCTCTGGAAACACCATATATTTT. Translating gives CASSLVGGSGNTIYF.

The V call is TRBV29-1, the J call TRBJ1-1; 7 bases are a match to TRBD1. The CDR3 totals 14 residues. The ends lost 6 bases at V and 4 bases at J; junction bases unmatched: 11. CDR1 is SQVTM, CDR2 ANQGSEA, per germline. The DNA of the CDR3 is TGCAGCGTCCCACGACAGGGATGGGGCACTGAAGCTTTCTTT. As protein: CSVPRQGWGTEAFF.

This clone showed up just once. The V and J genes are TRBV9 and TRBJ1-1; no definite D call. CDR1 is SGDLS and CDR2 is YYNGEE in the germline V gene. The CDR3 is 14 residues long. V gave up 0 bases and J gave up 2 bases, with 8 bases separating them. The CDR3 sequence: CASSVGPGNTEAFF. The CDR3 DNA reads TGTGCCAGCAGCGTAGGACCGGGTAACACTGAAGCTTTCTTT. Combining the CDR3 with reference TRBV9 and TRBJ1-1 gives the whole variable domain DSGVTQTPKHLITATGQRVTLRCSPRSGDLSVYWYQQSLDQGLQFLIQYYNGEERAKGNILERFSAQQFPDLHSELNLSSLELGDSALYFCASSVGPGNTEAFFGQGTRLTVV.

The chain carries TRBV9 and TRBJ2-4; TRBD2 matches at 11 bases. V lost 5 bases and J lost 0; bases outside the gene matches: 10. This CDR3 comprises 18 residues. Looked up from germline, CDR1 is SGDLS and CDR2 is YYNGEE. CDR3: CASSSTSGETLAKNIQYF. The CDR3 coding sequence is TGTGCCAGCAGTTCGACTAGCGGGGAAACCCTAGCCAAAAACATTCAGTACTTC. The full variable domain, rest sourced from reference TRBV9 and TRBJ2-4, is DSGVTQTPKHLITATGQRVTLRCSPRSGDLSVYWYQQSLDQGLQFLIQYYNGEERAKGNILERFSAQQFPDLHSELNLSSLELGDSALYFCASSSTSGETLAKNIQYFGAGTRLSVL.

This clone showed up just a few times. This chain uses TRBV25-1 with TRBJ2-1, with D hard to call. This CDR3 region has 11 residues. Trimming shortened V by 3 bases and J by 9 bases, and 6 bases separated the two germline ends. Germline CDR1 is MGHDK and CDR2 is SYGVNS. The CDR3 spells CASSDLSEQFF. The CDR3 DNA sequence: TGTGCCAGCAGTGATCTCTCTGAGCAGTTCTTC.

V is TRBV6-2 or TRBV6-3 and J is TRBJ1-1, with D tentatively TRBD1 (6 bases). The CDR3 is 14 residues long. CDR1 is MNHEY and CDR2 is SVGEGT in the germline V gene. V was shortened by 1 base and J by 3 bases, with 9 bases between the two germline ends. The CDR3 protein is CASSYWNRDTEAFF. CDR3 bases: TGTGCCAGCAGTTACTGGAACAGGGACACTGAAGCTTTCTTT.

The chain is built from TRBV6-1 and TRBJ1-4; TRBD1 might be the D (6 bases). The CDR3 spans 14 residues. V shed 1 base and J shed 7 bases, with 10 bases lying between them. From germline, CDR1 is MNHNS and CDR2 SASEGT. The CDR3 region is CASSEDRVLEKLFF. The CDR3 coding sequence is TGTGCCAGCAGTGAAGACAGGGTTCTTGAAAAACTGTTTTTT.